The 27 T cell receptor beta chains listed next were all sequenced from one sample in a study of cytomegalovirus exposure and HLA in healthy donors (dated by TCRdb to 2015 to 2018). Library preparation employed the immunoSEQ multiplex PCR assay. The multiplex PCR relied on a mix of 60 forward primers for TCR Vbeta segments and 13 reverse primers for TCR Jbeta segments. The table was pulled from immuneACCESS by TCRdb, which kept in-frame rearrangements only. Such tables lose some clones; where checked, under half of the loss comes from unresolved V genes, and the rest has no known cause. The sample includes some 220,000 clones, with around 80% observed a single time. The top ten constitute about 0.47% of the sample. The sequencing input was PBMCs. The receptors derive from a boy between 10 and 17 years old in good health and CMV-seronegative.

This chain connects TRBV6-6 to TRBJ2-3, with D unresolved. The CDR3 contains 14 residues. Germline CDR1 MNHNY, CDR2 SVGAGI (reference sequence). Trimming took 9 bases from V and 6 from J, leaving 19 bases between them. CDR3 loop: CASPAGRKWDTQYF. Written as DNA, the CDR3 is TGTGCCAGTCCAGCAGGTCGAAAATGGGATACGCAGTATTTT.

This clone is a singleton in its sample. Here the CDR3 reads CASSVLGLEQETQYF. In DNA, the CDR3 is TGTGCCAGCAGCGTGTTGGGACTAGAACAAGAGACCCAGTACTTC. The genes are TRBV9 and TRBJ2-5, with 8 bases aligning to TRBD2. This CDR3 is 15 amino acids long. V lost 2 bases and J lost 2; bases outside the gene matches: 5. Germline V gene data show CDR1 as SGDLS and CDR2 as YYNGEE.

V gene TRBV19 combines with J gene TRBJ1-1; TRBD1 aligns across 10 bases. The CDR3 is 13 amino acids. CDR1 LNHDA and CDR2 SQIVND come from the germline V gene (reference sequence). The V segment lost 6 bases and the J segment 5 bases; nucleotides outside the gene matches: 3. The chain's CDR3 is CASRGQGWTEAFF. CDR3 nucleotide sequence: TGTGCCAGTAGGGGACAGGGGTGGACTGAAGCTTTCTTT.

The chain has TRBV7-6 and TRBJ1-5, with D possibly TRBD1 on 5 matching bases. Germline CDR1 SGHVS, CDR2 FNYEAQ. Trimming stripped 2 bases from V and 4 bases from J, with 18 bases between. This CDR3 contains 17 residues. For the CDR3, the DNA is TGTGCCAGCAGCTTAAGTTTTAGGACACATAAGAATCAGCCCCAGCATTTT. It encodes CASSLSFRTHKNQPQHF. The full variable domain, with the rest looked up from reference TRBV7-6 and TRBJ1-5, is GAGVSQSPRYKVTKRGQDVALRCDPISGHVSLYWYRQALGQGPEFLTYFNYEAQQDKSGLPNDRFSAERPEGSISTLTIQRTEQRDSAMYRCASSLSFRTHKNQPQHFGDGTRLSIL.

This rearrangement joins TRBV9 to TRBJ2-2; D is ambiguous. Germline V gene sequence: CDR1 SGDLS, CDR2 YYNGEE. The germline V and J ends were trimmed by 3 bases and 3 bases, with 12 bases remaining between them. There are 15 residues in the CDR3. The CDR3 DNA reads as TGTGCCAGCAGCGCTTCTAGTTCCCACACCGGGGAGCTGTTTTTT. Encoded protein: CASSASSSHTGELFF.

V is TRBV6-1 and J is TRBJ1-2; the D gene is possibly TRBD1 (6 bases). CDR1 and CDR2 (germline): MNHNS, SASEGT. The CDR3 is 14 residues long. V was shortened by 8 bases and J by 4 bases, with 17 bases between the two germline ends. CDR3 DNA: TGTGCCAGCGGTCAACAGGGTTTCATCTATGGCTACACCTTC. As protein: CASGQQGFIYGYTF.

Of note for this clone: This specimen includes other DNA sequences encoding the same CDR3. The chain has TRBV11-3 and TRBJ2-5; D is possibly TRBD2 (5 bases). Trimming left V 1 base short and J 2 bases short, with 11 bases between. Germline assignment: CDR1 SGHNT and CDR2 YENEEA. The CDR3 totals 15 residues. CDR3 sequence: CASSLGGGVQETQYF. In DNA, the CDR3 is TGTGCCAGCAGCTTAGGAGGAGGAGTTCAAGAGACCCAGTACTTC.

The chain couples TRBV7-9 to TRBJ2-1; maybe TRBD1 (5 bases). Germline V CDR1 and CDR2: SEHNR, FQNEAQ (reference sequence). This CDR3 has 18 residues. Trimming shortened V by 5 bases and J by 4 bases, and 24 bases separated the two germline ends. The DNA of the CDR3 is TGTGCCAGCAGCCCCCCCCGCAGGGCCTCTCCGAAGTACAATGAGCAGTTCTTC. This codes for CASSPPRRASPKYNEQFF.

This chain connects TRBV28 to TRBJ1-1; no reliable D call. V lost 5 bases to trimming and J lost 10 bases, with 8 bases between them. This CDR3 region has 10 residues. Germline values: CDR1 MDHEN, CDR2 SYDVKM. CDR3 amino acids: CASSEVRAFF. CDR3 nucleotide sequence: TGTGCCAGCAGTGAGGTCCGAGCTTTCTTT.

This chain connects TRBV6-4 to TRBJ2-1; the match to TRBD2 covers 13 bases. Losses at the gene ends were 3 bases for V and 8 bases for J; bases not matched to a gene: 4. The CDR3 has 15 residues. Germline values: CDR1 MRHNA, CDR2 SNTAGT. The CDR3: CASSDPGLAGDEQFF. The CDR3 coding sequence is TGTGCCAGCAGTGATCCCGGACTAGCGGGAGATGAGCAGTTCTTC.

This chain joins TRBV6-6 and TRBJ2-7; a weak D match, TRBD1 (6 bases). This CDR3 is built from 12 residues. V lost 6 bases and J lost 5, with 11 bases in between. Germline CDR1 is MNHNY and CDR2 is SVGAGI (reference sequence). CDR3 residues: CASSLHRDEQYF. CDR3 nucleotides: TGTGCCAGCAGCTTACACAGGGACGAGCAGTACTTC.

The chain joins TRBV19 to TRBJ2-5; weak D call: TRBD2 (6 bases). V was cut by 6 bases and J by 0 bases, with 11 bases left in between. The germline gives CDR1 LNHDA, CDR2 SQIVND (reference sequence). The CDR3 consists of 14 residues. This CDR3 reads CASRSGGYQETQYF. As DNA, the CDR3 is TGTGCCAGTAGATCTGGGGGGTACCAAGAGACCCAGTACTTC.

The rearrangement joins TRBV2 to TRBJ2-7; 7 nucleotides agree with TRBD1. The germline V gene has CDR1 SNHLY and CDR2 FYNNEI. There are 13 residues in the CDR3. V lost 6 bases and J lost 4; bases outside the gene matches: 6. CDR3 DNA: TGTGCCAGCAGCGCCAGGGGGATGTACGAGCAGTACTTC. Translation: CASSARGMYEQYF.

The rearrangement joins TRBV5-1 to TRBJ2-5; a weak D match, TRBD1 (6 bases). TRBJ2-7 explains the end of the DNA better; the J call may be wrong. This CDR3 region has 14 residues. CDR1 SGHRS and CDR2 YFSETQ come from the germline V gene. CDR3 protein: CASSLAGAVYEQYF. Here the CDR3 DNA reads TGCGCCAGCAGCTTGGCAGGGGCGGTCTACGAGCAGTACTTC.

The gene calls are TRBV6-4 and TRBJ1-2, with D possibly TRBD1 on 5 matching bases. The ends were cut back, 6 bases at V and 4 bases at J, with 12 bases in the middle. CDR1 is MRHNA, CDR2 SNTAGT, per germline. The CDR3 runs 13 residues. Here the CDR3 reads CASSAGGPYGYTF. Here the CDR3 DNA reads TGTGCCAGCAGCGCCGGGGGTCCCTATGGCTACACCTTC.

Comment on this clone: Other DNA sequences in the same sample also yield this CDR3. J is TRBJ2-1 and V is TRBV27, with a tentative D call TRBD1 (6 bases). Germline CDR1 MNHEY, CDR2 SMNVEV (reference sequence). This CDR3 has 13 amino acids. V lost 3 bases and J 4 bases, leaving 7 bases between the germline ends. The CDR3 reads CASSLDSYNEQFF. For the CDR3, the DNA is TGTGCCAGCAGTTTGGACAGTTACAATGAGCAGTTCTTC.

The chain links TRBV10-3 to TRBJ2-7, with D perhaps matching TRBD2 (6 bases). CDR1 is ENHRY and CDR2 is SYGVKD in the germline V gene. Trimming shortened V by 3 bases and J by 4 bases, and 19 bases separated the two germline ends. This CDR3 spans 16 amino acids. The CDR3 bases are TGTGCCATCAGTGACGGTCAGCGGGTGGAAAGGTACGAGCAGTACTTC. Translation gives CAISDGQRVERYEQYF.

This chain's CDR3 is CASSVVGTGWDTEAFF. CDR3 nucleotide sequence: TGTGCCAGCAGCGTAGTCGGGACAGGGTGGGACACTGAAGCTTTCTTT. The chain employs TRBV9 and TRBJ1-1; 9 nucleotides align to TRBD1. The V and J ends lost 0 bases and 3 bases, in that order; junction bases with no gene match: 6. Looked up from germline, CDR1 is SGDLS and CDR2 is YYNGEE. This CDR3 contains 16 residues. The whole variable domain, filled in from reference TRBV9 and TRBJ1-1, reads DSGVTQTPKHLITATGQRVTLRCSPRSGDLSVYWYQQSLDQGLQFLIQYYNGEERAKGNILERFSAQQFPDLHSELNLSSLELGDSALYFCASSVVGTGWDTEAFFGQGTRLTVV.

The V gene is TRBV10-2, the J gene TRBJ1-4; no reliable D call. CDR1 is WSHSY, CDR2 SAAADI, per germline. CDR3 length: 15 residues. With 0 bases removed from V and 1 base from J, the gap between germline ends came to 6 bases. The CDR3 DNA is TGCGCCAGCAGTGAGTCCTCGGGAACTAATGAAAAACTGTTTTTT. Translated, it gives CASSESSGTNEKLFF.

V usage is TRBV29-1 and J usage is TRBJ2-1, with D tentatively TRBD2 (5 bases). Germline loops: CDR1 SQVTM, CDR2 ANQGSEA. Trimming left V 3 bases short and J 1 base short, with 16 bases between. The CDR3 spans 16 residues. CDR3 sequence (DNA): TGCAGCGTTGACCTGGTGGGGAGTAGGTCCTACAATGAGCAGTTCTTC. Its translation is CSVDLVGSRSYNEQFF.

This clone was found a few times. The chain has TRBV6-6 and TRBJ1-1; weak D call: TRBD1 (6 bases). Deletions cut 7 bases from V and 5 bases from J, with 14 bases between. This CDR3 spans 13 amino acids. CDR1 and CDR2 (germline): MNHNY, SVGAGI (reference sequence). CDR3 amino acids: CASNRAMGTEAFF. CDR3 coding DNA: TGTGCCAGCAACAGGGCTATGGGGACTGAAGCTTTCTTT.

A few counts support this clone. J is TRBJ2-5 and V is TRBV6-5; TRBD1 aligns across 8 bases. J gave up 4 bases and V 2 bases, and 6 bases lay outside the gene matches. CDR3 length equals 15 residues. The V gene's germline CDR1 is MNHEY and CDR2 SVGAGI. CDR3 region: CASSYATGGLETQYF. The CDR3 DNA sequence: TGTGCCAGCAGTTACGCAACAGGGGGGTTAGAGACCCAGTACTTC.

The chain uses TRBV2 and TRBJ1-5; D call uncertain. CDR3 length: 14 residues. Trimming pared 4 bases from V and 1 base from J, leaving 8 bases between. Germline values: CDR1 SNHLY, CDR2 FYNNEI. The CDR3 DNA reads TGTGCCAGCAGTGGAGAGAGCAGCAATCAGCCCCAGCATTTT. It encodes CASSGESSNQPQHF.

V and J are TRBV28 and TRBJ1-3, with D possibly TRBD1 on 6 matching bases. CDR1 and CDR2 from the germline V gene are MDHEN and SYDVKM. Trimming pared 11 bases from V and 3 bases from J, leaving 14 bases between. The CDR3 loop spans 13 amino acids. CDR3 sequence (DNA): TGTGCCGCCCTTACGGGACATGGAAACACCATATATTTT. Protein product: CAALTGHGNTIYF.

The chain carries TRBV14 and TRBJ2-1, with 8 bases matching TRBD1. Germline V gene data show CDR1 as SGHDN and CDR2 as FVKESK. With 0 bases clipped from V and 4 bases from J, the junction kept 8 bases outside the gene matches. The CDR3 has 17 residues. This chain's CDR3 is CASSQDPGGAKYNEQFF. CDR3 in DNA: TGTGCCAGCAGCCAAGACCCAGGGGGCGCGAAATACAATGAGCAGTTCTTC.

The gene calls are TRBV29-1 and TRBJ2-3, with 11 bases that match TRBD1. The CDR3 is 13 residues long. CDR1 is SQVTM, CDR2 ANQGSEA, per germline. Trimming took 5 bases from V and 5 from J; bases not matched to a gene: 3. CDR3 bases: TGCAGCGTTCGGACAGGGGGCGTAGATACGCAGTATTTT. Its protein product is CSVRTGGVDTQYF.

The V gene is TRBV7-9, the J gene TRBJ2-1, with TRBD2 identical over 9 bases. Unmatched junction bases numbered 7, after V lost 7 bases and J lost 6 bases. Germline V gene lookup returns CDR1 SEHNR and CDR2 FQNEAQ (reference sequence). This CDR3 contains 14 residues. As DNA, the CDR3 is TGTGCCAGCACGAGGCGGGAGGGGGTCAATGAGCAGTTCTTC. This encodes CASTRREGVNEQFF.